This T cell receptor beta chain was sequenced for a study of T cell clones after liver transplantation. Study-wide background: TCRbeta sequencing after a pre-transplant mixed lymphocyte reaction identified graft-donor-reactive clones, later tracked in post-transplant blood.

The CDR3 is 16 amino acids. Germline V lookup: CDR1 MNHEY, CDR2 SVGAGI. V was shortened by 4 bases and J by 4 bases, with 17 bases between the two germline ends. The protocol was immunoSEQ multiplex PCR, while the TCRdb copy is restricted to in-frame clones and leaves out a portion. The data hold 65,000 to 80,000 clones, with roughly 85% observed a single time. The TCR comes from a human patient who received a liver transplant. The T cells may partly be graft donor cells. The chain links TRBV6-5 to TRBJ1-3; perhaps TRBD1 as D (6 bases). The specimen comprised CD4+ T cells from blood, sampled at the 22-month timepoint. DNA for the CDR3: TGTGCCAGCAGTTCCCCGAGGGGGGAGAAAGGAAACACCATATATTTT. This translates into CASSSPRGEKGNTIYF.